What follows are 12 T cell receptor beta chains derived from one specimen sequenced in a study of post-analysis software for immune sequencing data. Notes on the study in general: A few TRBV segments appeared more often in patients than in controls, and TRBV5-6, TRBV5-1 and TRBV20-1 were among these.

Included in the TCR beta cDNA libraries were unique molecular identifiers. TCRdb itself ran the PCR reads through MiXCR, one entry per CDR3 protein. The table lists approximately 690,000 distinct CDR3 sequences, around 60% of them singletons. Their recognized antigens are unknown. Sequencing was carried out using blood. These receptors were obtained from a girl aged 2-10 years with multiple sclerosis.

This chain links TRBV18 with TRBJ2-7; 8 bases align to TRBD1. The tail of the sequence fits TRBJ2-5 better, so the J call may be wrong. Germline CDR1 reads KGHSH; CDR2 reads LQKENI. This CDR3 comprises 15 residues. The CDR3 sequence is CASSPRTGKEETQYF. CDR3 coding DNA: TGTGCCAGCTCACCCCGGACAGGGAAAGAAGAGACCCAGTACTTC.

The rearrangement joins TRBV12-3 or TRBV12-4 to TRBJ2-7; 9 bases agree with TRBD2. V dropped 1 base and J dropped 2; count of bases not matched to a gene: 6. CDR3 length: 16 residues. Here the CDR3 reads CASSLGGLAVTYEQYF. The DNA of the CDR3 is TGTGCCAGCAGTTTAGGGGGACTAGCAGTCACCTACGAGCAGTACTTC.

The chain carries TRBV6-2 or TRBV6-3 and TRBJ2-1, with a tentative D call TRBD2 (6 bases). The germline V gene has CDR1 MNHEY and CDR2 SVGEGT. The CDR3 contains 15 residues. Between the trimmed V and J ends, which lost 6 bases and 0 bases, there was a span of 12 bases. CDR3 sequence reads: CASRDLTSSYNEQFF. As DNA, the CDR3 is TGTGCCAGCAGGGATTTGACTAGCTCCTACAATGAGCAGTTCTTC.

In this sample, this clonotype turned up a few times. V gene TRBV18 combines with J gene TRBJ2-3, with unresolved D. V lost 3 bases and J lost 4, with 5 bases in between. The germline gives CDR1 KGHSH, CDR2 LQKENI. The CDR3 is made up of 12 amino acids. CDR3 loop: CASSPLPDTQYF. The CDR3 bases are TGTGCCAGCTCACCCCTGCCAGATACGCAGTATTTT.

Note on this clonotype: A much larger clone sits a single nucleotide away, making a read error possible. The chain combines TRBV7-8 with TRBJ2-7, with D possibly matching TRBD2 (6 bases). The CDR3 loop spans 13 amino acids. V lost 5 bases, J lost 6 bases, and 14 bases lay in between. From germline, CDR1 is SGHVS and CDR2 FQNEAQ. The CDR3: CASSQDGGGEQYF. The CDR3 DNA is TGTGCCAGCAGCCAGGACGGGGGTGGCGAGCAGTACTTC. Variable domain in full (rest from reference TRBV7-8 and TRBJ2-7): GAGVSQSPRYKVAKRGQDVALRCDPISGHVSLFWYQQALGQGPEFLTYFQNEAQLDKSGLPSDRFFAERPEGSVSTLKIQRTQQEDSAVYLCASSQDGGGEQYFGPGTRLTVT.

V gene TRBV20-1 combines with J gene TRBJ2-5; TRBD1 might be the D (5 bases). The J call may be mistaken, given a closer DNA end match to TRBJ2-7. Per germline, CDR1 DFQATT and CDR2 SNEGSKA (reference sequence). This CDR3 comprises 12 residues. Written as DNA, the CDR3 is TGCAGTGCTAGACCTCAGGGATACGAGCAGTACTTC. It translates to CSARPQGYEQYF.

Only a few counts were recorded for this clonotype. The chain links TRBV4-1 to TRBJ2-7; D tentatively reads TRBD1 or TRBD2 (6 bases each). V lost 1 base and J 2 bases, leaving 15 bases between the germline ends. The CDR3 is made up of 16 amino acids. Germline CDR1 and CDR2: MGHRA and YSYEKL. CDR3 region: CASSQVSLGGPYEQYF. The CDR3, as DNA: TGCGCCAGCAGCCAAGTCAGCTTGGGGGGCCCCTACGAGCAGTACTTC.

J is TRBJ2-1 and V is TRBV29-1; TRBD1 matches 7 bases. Germline V CDR1 and CDR2: SQVTM, ANQGSEA. Trimming at V came to 7 bases and at J to 5 bases, leaving 8 bases not matched to a gene. The CDR3 consists of 13 residues. The CDR3 is CSGQGVRDNEQFF. Written as DNA, the CDR3 is TGCAGCGGACAGGGAGTGCGGGACAATGAGCAGTTCTTC.

The V call is TRBV20-1, the J call TRBJ1-1; possible D gene TRBD1, 6 bases. V was pared by 6 bases and J by 6 bases, with 23 bases between. The CDR3 consists of 15 residues. Germline V lookup: CDR1 DFQATT, CDR2 SNEGSKA (reference sequence). The CDR3 reads CSASLAQGKTAEAFF. In nucleotides, the CDR3 is TGCAGTGCGTCACTGGCTCAGGGGAAAACTGCTGAAGCTTTCTTT.

V is TRBV4-3 and J is TRBJ2-7; TRBD1 matches at 10 bases. CDR1 and CDR2 (germline): LGHNA, YSLEER. Unmatched junction bases numbered 12, after V lost 2 bases and J lost 5 bases. The CDR3 runs 17 residues. This CDR3 reads CASSQISSLGQGNEQYF. The CDR3 bases are TGCGCCAGCAGCCAAATATCTTCGTTGGGACAGGGGAACGAGCAGTACTTC.

The chain recombines TRBV20-1 with TRBJ2-3, with TRBD2 identical over 10 bases. The length of the CDR3 is 15 residues. Germline V gives CDR1 DFQATT, CDR2 SNEGSKA (reference sequence). The V gene end was trimmed by 1 base and the J gene end by 2 bases; junction bases not matched to a gene: 3. The DNA of the CDR3 is TGCAGTGCTAGAGGGAGCGGGGGGGCCACAGATACGCAGTATTTT. This sequence encodes CSARGSGGATDTQYF.

This rearrangement joins TRBV12-3 or TRBV12-4 to TRBJ2-3, with TRBD2 matching over 10 bases. The ends lost 6 bases at V and 0 bases at J; junction bases unmatched: 3. The CDR3 consists of 15 residues. The CDR3 DNA follows: TGTGCCAGCAGGGCTAGCGGGGGTAGCACAGATACGCAGTATTTT. As protein: CASRASGGSTDTQYF.